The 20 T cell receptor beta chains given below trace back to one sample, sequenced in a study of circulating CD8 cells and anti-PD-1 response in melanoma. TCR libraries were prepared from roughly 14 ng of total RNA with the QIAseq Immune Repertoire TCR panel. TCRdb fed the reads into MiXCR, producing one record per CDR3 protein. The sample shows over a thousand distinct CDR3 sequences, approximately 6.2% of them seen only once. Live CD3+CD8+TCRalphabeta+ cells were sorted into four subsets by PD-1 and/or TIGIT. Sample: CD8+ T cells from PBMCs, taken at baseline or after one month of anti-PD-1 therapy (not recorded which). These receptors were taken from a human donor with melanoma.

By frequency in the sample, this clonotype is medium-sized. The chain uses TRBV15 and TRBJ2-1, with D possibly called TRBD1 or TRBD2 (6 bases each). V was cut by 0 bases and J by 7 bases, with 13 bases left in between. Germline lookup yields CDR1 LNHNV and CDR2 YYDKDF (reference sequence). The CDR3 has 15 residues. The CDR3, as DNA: TGTGCCACCAGCAGAGATTCTGTAGGGGGGAATGAGCAGTTCTTC. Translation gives CATSRDSVGGNEQFF.

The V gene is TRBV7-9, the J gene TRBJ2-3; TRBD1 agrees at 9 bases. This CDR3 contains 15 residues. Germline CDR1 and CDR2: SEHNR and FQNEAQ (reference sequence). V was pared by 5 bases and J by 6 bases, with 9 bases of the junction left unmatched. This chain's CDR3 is CASSQDRGDWDTQYF. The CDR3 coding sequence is TGTGCCAGCAGCCAGGACAGGGGCGATTGGGATACGCAGTATTTT. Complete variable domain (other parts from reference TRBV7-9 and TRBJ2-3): DTGVSQNPRHKITKRGQNVTFRCDPISEHNRLYWYRQTLGQGPEFLTYFQNEAQLEKSRLLSDRFSAERPKGSFSTLEIQRTEQGDSAMYLCASSQDRGDWDTQYFGPGTRLTVL.

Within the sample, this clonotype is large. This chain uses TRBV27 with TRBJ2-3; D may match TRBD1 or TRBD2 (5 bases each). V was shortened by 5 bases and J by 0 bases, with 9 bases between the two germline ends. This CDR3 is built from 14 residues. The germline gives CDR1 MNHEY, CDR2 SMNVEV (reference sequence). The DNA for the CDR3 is TGTGCCAGCAGTCCATGGGGGAGCACAGATACGCAGTATTTT. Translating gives CASSPWGSTDTQYF.

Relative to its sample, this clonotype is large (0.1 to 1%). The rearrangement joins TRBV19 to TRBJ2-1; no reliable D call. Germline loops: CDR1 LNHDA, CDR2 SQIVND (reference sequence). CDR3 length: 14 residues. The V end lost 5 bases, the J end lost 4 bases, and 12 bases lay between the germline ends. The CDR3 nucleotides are TGTGCCAGTAGTGTCGGGCCGCGGTACAATGAGCAGTTCTTC. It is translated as CASSVGPRYNEQFF. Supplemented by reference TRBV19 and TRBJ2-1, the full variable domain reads DGGITQSPKYLFRKEGQNVTLSCEQNLNHDAMYWYRQDPGQGLRLIYYSQIVNDFQKGDIAEGYSVSREKKESFPLTVTSAQKNPTAFYLCASSVGPRYNEQFFGPGTRLTVL.

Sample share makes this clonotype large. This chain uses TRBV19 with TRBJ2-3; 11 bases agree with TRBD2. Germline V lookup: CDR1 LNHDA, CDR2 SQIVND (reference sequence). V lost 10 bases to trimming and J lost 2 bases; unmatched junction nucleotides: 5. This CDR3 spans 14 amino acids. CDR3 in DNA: TGTGCCACCACGGGACTAGCGGCCACAGATACGCAGTATTTT. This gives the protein CATTGLAATDTQYF.

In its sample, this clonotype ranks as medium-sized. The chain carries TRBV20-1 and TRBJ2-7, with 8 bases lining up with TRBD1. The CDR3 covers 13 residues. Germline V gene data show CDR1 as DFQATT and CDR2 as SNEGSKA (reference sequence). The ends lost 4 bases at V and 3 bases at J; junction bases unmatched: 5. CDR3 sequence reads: CSANDRGNYEQYF. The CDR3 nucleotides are TGCAGTGCTAACGACAGGGGAAACTACGAGCAGTACTTC.

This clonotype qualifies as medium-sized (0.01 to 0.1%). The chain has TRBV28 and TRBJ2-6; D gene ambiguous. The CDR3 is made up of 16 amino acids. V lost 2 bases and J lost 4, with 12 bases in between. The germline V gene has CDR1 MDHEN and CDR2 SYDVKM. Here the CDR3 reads CASSLKAFAGANVLTF. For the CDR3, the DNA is TGTGCCAGCAGTTTAAAGGCCTTCGCGGGGGCCAACGTCCTGACTTTC.

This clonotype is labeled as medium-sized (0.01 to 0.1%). CDR3 nucleotides: TGTGCCAGCCGAGACAGGGAACCTATAGCCAAAAACATTCAGTACTTC. Translated, it gives CASRDREPIAKNIQYF. The gene calls are TRBV27 and TRBJ2-4; 7 bases match TRBD1. The CDR3 sequence is 16 residues long. V dropped 8 bases and J dropped 0; count of bases not matched to a gene: 10. Germline CDR1 reads MNHEY; CDR2 reads SMNVEV (reference sequence).

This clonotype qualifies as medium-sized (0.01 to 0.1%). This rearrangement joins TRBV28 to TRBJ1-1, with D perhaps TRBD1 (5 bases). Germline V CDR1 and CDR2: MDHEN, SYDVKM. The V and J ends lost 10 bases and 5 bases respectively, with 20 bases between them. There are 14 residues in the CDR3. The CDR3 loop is CATGLSQMRTEAFF. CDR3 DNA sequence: TGTGCCACAGGGCTAAGCCAGATGAGGACTGAAGCTTTCTTT.

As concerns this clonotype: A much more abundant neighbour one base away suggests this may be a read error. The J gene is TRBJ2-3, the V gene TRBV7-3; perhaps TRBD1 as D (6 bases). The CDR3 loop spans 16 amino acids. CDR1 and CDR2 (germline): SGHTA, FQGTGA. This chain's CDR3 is CASSPEGAGRTETQYF. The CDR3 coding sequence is TGTGCCAGCAGCCCAGAGGGCGCCGGACGGACAGAAACGCAGTATTTT.

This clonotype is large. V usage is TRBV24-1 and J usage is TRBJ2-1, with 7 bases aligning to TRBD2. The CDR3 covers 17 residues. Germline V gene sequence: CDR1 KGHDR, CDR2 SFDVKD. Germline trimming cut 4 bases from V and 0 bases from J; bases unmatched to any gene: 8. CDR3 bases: TGTGCCACCAGTGAACGACCGGGACTACTCTCCTACAATGAGCAGTTCTTC. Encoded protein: CATSERPGLLSYNEQFF.

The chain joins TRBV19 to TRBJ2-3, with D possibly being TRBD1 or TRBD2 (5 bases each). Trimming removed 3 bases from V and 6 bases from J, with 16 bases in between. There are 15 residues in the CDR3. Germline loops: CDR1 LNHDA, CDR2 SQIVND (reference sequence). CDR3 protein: CASSMLGAARDTQYF. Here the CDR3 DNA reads TGTGCCAGTAGTATGCTCGGGGCCGCTCGGGATACGCAGTATTTT.

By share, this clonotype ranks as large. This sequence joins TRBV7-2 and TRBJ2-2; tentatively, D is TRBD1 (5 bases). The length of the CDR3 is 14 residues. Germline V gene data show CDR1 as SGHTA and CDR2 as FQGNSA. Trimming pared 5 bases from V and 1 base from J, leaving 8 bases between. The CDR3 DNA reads TGTGCCAGCAGCATCACAGGGAACACCGGGGAGCTGTTTTTT. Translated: CASSITGNTGELFF.

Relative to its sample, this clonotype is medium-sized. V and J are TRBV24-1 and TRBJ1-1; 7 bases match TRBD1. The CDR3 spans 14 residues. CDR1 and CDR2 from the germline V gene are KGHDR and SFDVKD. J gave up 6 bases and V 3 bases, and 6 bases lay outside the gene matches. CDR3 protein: CATSDTGDGPEAFF. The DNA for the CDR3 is TGTGCCACCAGTGATACAGGGGACGGACCTGAAGCTTTCTTT.

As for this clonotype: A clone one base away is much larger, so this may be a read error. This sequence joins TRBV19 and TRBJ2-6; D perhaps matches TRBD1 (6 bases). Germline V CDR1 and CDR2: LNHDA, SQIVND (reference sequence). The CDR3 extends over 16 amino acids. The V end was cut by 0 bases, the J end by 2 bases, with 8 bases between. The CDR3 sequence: CASSIDGGAGANVLTF. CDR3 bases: TGTGCCAGTAGTATAGATGGGGGCGCTGGGGCCAACGTCCTGACTTTC.

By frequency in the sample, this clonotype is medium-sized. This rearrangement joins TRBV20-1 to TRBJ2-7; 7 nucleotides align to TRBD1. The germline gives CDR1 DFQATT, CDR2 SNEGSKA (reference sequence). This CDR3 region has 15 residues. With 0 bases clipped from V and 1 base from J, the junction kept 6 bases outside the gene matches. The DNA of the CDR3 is TGCAGTGCTAGAGACACAGGGGAATTGTCCTACGAGCAGTACTTC. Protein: CSARDTGELSYEQYF.

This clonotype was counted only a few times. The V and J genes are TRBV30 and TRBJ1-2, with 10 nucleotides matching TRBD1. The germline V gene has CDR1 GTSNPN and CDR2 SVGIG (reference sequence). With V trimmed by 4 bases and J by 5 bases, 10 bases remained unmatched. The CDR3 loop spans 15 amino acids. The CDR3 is CAWTPGQGYPYGYTF. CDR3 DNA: TGTGCCTGGACTCCGGGACAGGGGTACCCATATGGCTACACCTTC.

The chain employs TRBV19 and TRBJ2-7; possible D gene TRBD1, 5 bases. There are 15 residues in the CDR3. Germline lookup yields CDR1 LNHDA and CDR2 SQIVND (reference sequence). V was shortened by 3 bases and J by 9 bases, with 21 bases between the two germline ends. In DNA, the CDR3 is TGTGCCAGTAGTATGTTCTGGGGCCCGACGGAGCGGCAGTACTTC. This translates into CASSMFWGPTERQYF.

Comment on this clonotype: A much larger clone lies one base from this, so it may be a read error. The CDR3: CASSHGGANVPTF. The CDR3 DNA is TGTGCCAGCAGCCACGGCGGGGCCAACGTCCCGACTTTC. The chain is built from TRBV14 and TRBJ2-6; D possibly corresponds to TRBD2 (6 bases). The CDR3 totals 13 residues. CDR1 and CDR2 from the germline V gene are SGHDN and FVKESK.

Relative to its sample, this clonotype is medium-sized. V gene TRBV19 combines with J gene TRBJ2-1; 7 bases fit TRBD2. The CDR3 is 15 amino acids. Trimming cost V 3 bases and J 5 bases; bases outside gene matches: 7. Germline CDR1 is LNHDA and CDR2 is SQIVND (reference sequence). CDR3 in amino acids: CASSMGAGQNNEQFF. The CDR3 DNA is TGTGCCAGTAGTATGGGAGCGGGGCAGAACAATGAGCAGTTCTTC.